Sequencing of this TCR beta chain was carried out in a study of blood T cells in healthy people across ages. Study observations and caveats: Bulk PBMC profiling left naive and antigen-experienced comparisons inconclusive. Donors of long life had a larger count of naive CD4+ cells and greater diversity than aged donors.

This clonotype was seen once. Its antigen is still unknown. Unmatched junction bases numbered 11, after V lost 0 bases and J lost 12 bases. The CDR3 extends over 15 amino acids. Germline CDR1 reads LGHNA; CDR2 reads YSLEER. For the second PCR, which ran for about 7 to 12 cycles, a sample-barcoded 5' primer and a J-beta primer mix were used. A single record per CDR3 protein comes from TCRdb applying MiXCR to the 5' RACE reads. The top ten hold about 4% of the sample, which has 1.5 million or so distinct CDR3 sequences, about 42% seen once. The genes are TRBV4-3 and TRBJ1-1; 9 bases agree with TRBD1. The sequence came from a woman under 30 in good health. Input material: blood. The chain's CDR3 is CASSQDPLDRGGTFF. CDR3 DNA sequence: TGCGCCAGCAGCCAAGATCCCCTTGACAGGGGGGGAACTTTCTTT.